Following are 19 T cell receptor beta chains from one sample sequenced in a study of blood T cell repertoires in COVID-19. Using immunoSEQ multiplex PCR, the repertoire was profiled, and TCRdb retains in-frame clones only, with some absent. Of 150,000 to 160,000 clones in the sample, roughly 88% were seen once. The sequenced sample consisted of peripheral blood. Source of these receptors: a man in his fifties or sixties with COVID-19, enrolled during active disease.

CDR3 sequence reads: CAISDSRTGGTDTQYF. CDR3 nucleotides: TGTGCCATCAGTGACTCAAGGACAGGGGGCACAGATACGCAGTATTTT. The V call is TRBV10-3, the J call TRBJ2-3; 9 bases are a match to TRBD1. CDR3 length equals 16 residues. Trimming removed 3 bases from V and 1 base from J; junction bases left unmatched: 5. The germline V gene has CDR1 ENHRY and CDR2 SYGVKD.

The chain combines TRBV23-1 with TRBJ2-1; 9 nucleotides agree with TRBD2. TRBV23-1 is reported as an ORF; its role is uncertain. Unmatched junction bases numbered 7, after V lost 2 bases and J lost 5 bases. The CDR3 is 16 residues long. The CDR3 DNA reads as TGCGCCAGCAGTCAAATCTTTAGCGGGAGTCACAATGAGCAGTTCTTC. It yields the protein CASSQIFSGSHNEQFF.

The V and J genes are TRBV23-1 and TRBJ2-7, with 7 nucleotides matching TRBD2. TRBV23-1 belongs to the ORF category, with a function that is uncertain. The CDR3 length is 12 residues. Trimming cost V 11 bases and J 2 bases; bases outside gene matches: 6. In nucleotides, the CDR3 is TGCGCCCCCCCGGGGGGTCCCTACGAGCAGTACTTC. It is translated as CAPPGGPYEQYF.

The chain links TRBV6-2 or TRBV6-3 to TRBJ1-5; D not certain. The CDR3 totals 15 residues. The germline gives CDR1 MNHEY, CDR2 SVGEGT. V dropped 0 bases and J dropped 1 base, with 7 bases sitting between them. Here the CDR3 reads CASSYSRVSNQPQHF. Here the CDR3 DNA reads TGTGCCAGCAGTTACTCGAGGGTGAGCAATCAGCCCCAGCATTTT.

This rearrangement joins TRBV5-4 to TRBJ2-3; D possibly corresponds to TRBD1 (6 bases). Per germline, CDR1 SGHNT and CDR2 YYREEE (reference sequence). V dropped 6 bases and J dropped 0 bases, with 11 bases sitting between them. The CDR3 has 14 residues. The CDR3 spells CASNQGSSTDTQYF. CDR3 sequence (DNA): TGTGCCAGCAATCAGGGGTCTAGCACAGATACGCAGTATTTT.

The rearrangement uses TRBV7-2 and TRBJ2-5; D call uncertain. V gave up 3 bases and J gave up 2 bases, with 13 bases separating them. The CDR3 totals 15 residues. Germline CDR1 and CDR2: SGHTA and FQGNSA. The CDR3 sequence is CASSFLGGRQETQYF. For the CDR3, the DNA is TGTGCCAGCAGCTTTTTGGGTGGGCGACAAGAGACCCAGTACTTC.

This clone was counted only a few times. The rearrangement links TRBV6-5 to TRBJ1-1; TRBD1 aligns across 7 bases. Unmatched junction bases numbered 14, after V lost 5 bases and J lost 8 bases. Germline V gene sequence: CDR1 MNHEY, CDR2 SVGAGI. This CDR3 spans 15 amino acids. The CDR3 region has the DNA TGTGCCAGCAGTCCCTGGGTTTTAGGGGGCACCGAAGCTTTCTTT. Translating gives CASSPWVLGGTEAFF.

CDR3 bases: TGTGCCAGCAGTTTATGGACAGGGGAGCTTGGAAACACCATATATTTT. Translation: CASSLWTGELGNTIYF. The rearrangement links TRBV28 to TRBJ1-3; 8 bases are a match to TRBD1. Germline V CDR1 and CDR2: MDHEN, SYDVKM. The ends lost 0 bases at V and 3 bases at J; junction bases unmatched: 4. The CDR3 totals 16 residues. Supplemented by reference TRBV28 and TRBJ1-3, the full variable domain reads DVKVTQSSRYLVKRTGEKVFLECVQDMDHENMFWYRQDPGLGLRLIYFSYDVKMKEKGDIPEGYSVSREKKERFSLILESASTNQTSMYLCASSLWTGELGNTIYFGEGSWLTVV.

The chain has TRBV5-6 and TRBJ2-2; unclear D gene. The CDR3 runs to 15 residues. The germline V gene has CDR1 SGHDT and CDR2 YYEEEE. V was clipped by 1 base and J by 2 bases, with 9 bases between them. CDR3 protein: CASSLYSPNTGELFF. The CDR3 DNA is TGTGCCAGCAGCTTGTATTCCCCCAACACCGGGGAGCTGTTTTTT.

The gene calls are TRBV7-6 and TRBJ1-1; TRBD1 aligns across 7 bases. Per the germline V gene, CDR1 is SGHVS and CDR2 is FNYEAQ. The CDR3 extends over 15 amino acids. The J segment lost 8 bases and the V segment lost 0 bases, leaving 9 bases of the junction unmatched. The CDR3 coding sequence is TGTGCCAGCAGCTTAGCGGGGGACAGTTTAGGAGAAGCTTTCTTT. Its translation: CASSLAGDSLGEAFF.

The V gene is TRBV4-3, the J gene TRBJ1-4, with 9 nucleotides matching TRBD1. V lost 3 bases, J lost 10 bases, and 9 bases stayed unmatched. The CDR3 sequence is 15 residues long. Germline CDR1 reads LGHNA; CDR2 reads YSLEER. CDR3 sequence (DNA): TGCGCCAGCAGCCAGAACAGGGGGCTTTTTGGAAAACTGTTTTTT. Its translation is CASSQNRGLFGKLFF.

The rearrangement links TRBV2 to TRBJ2-7; 7 bases are shared with TRBD2. The CDR3 is 14 amino acids. V lost 6 bases and J lost 5; bases outside the gene matches: 10. Per the germline V gene, CDR1 is SNHLY and CDR2 is FYNNEI. CDR3 in amino acids: CASRRGGSSHEQYF. CDR3 nucleotide sequence: TGTGCCAGCAGGAGGGGAGGGAGTTCCCACGAGCAGTACTTC.

This clone was observed a few times. V gene TRBV7-2 combines with J gene TRBJ1-2, with D perhaps TRBD1 (6 bases). V lost 5 bases and J 0 bases, leaving 13 bases between the germline ends. The CDR3 is made up of 15 amino acids. Per germline, CDR1 SGHTA and CDR2 FQGNSA. Here the CDR3 reads CASSPRQEANYGYTF. The CDR3 nucleotides are TGTGCCAGCAGCCCGAGACAGGAAGCTAACTATGGCTACACCTTC.

The chain couples TRBV19 to TRBJ2-2, with a weak D call TRBD2 (6 bases). Germline V CDR1 and CDR2: LNHDA, SQIVND (reference sequence). Trimming removed 1 base at V and 7 bases at J, with 13 bases between. The CDR3 length is 15 residues. CDR3 DNA sequence: TGTGCCAGTAGTATAGGTCTAGCGAGGGACGGGGAGCTGTTTTTT. It encodes CASSIGLARDGELFF.

This chain links TRBV19 with TRBJ2-7; 9 bases are shared with TRBD2. Germline V gene data show CDR1 as LNHDA and CDR2 as SQIVND (reference sequence). The CDR3 runs to 19 residues. Germline trimming cut 4 bases from V and 0 bases from J; bases unmatched to any gene: 16. DNA for the CDR3: TGTGCCAGTAGTAAGAGCAGGGGAGAGACTAGCGGAATCTCCTACGAGCAGTACTTC. Translated: CASSKSRGETSGISYEQYF.

V and J are TRBV6-5 and TRBJ2-7; D possibly corresponds to TRBD1 (6 bases). The CDR3 is 13 amino acids. Trimming left V 6 bases short and J 2 bases short, with 11 bases between. The germline V gene has CDR1 MNHEY and CDR2 SVGAGI. CDR3 nucleotides: TGTGCCAGCAGGACCAGGGGAACCTACGAGCAGTACTTC. Its protein is CASRTRGTYEQYF.

The chain employs TRBV7-2 and TRBJ1-1, with 7 bases fitting TRBD1. The germline CDR1 and CDR2 sequences are SGHTA and FQGNSA. The CDR3 has 14 amino acids. Losses at the gene ends were 4 bases for V and 4 bases for J; bases not matched to a gene: 6. CDR3 in DNA: TGTGCCAGCAGCTCAGAAGCAGGGGGCACTGAAGCTTTCTTT. Its protein is CASSSEAGGTEAFF.

The chain has TRBV4-2 and TRBJ1-1, with 9 nucleotides matching TRBD1. In germline, CDR1 is LGHNA, CDR2 YNFKEQ. The CDR3 is 14 amino acids. Trimming removed 1 base from V and 7 bases from J; junction bases left unmatched: 4. In DNA, the CDR3 is TGTGCCAGCAGCCAAGGCGGGACAGGGATTGAAGCTTTCTTT. As protein: CASSQGGTGIEAFF.

This chain connects TRBV28 to TRBJ1-2; D may be TRBD1 (6 bases). This CDR3 contains 14 residues. Germline V gene data show CDR1 as MDHEN and CDR2 as SYDVKM. V was shortened by 6 bases and J by 1 base, with 12 bases between the two germline ends. Here the CDR3 reads CASRTDRVNYGYTF. DNA for the CDR3: TGTGCCAGCAGAACGGACAGAGTTAACTATGGCTACACCTTC.